This T cell receptor (beta chain) was captured in a study of blood T cell repertoires in COVID-19. Study-level background: From T cells, B-cell-depleted T cells, or PBMCs came the material, which was cDNA or gDNA.

Per the original methods: The assay estimated nucleated cells by amplifying reference gene primers. The assay was immunoSEQ multiplex PCR, and TCRdb's table has in-frame clones only and misses some. The V and J calls and clone size were taken over from that table, and D and trimming were inferred from the DNA. The sample shows just over 250,000 clones, 86% of them seen only once. The germline V gene has CDR1 KGHSH and CDR2 LQKENI. The ends were cut back, 2 bases at V and 5 bases at J, with 13 bases in the middle. The CDR3 totals 15 residues. This clonotype was obtained from a man aged 40-50 years who had recovered from COVID-19. The genes are TRBV18 and TRBJ2-4; weak D call: TRBD2 (7 bases). Sequencing input: peripheral blood. The CDR3, as DNA: TGTGCCAGCTCACCAGGGGGGGGCGCGCAAAACATTCAGTACTTC. Protein product: CASSPGGGAQNIQYF.